These T cell receptor beta chains were read from a single sample in a study of cytomegalovirus exposure and HLA in healthy donors. Using immunoSEQ multiplex PCR, the repertoire was profiled, and TCRdb retains in-frame clones only, with some absent. The profile shows about 76,000 clones, 94% of them singletons. The sample was PBMCs. The receptor set was obtained from a woman between 18 and 30 years old in good health and CMV-seropositive. The CDR3 runs from the conserved cysteine through the conserved F or W. D genes are given only for firm matches. Some rows have no size entry. The others give once, few or many, or a class for an expanded clone.

d_gene	abundance	v_gene	j_gene	CDR3aa	CDR3nt
TRBD1	-	TRBV6-6	TRBJ2-7	CASSYGGQGYEQYF	TGTGCCAGCAGTTACGGGGGACAGGGCTACGAGCAGTACTTC
-	-	TRBV19	TRBJ1-5	CASSPGQLNQPQHF	TGTGCCAGTAGTCCCGGACAGCTCAATCAGCCCCAGCATTTT
-	-	TRBV27	TRBJ1-5	CASGRSRVGNQPQHF	TGTGCCAGCGGGCGATCGCGGGTTGGCAATCAGCCCCAGCATTTT
TRBD2	-	TRBV30	TRBJ2-3	CAWGPGTSGMGDTQYF	TGTGCCTGGGGGCCAGGGACTAGCGGGATGGGGGATACGCAGTATTTT
-	-	TRBV4-1	TRBJ2-4	CASSQGQAKNIQYF	TGCGCCAGCAGCCAAGGGCAGGCCAAAAACATTCAGTACTTC
-	once	TRBV5-1	TRBJ1-1	CASSPRRASDSTEAFF	TGCGCCAGCAGCCCGAGGAGGGCCAGCGACTCCACTGAAGCTTTCTTT
-	-	TRBV7-9	TRBJ1-3	CASKTGSGNTIYF	TGTGCCAGCAAAACAGGGTCAGGAAACACCATATATTTT
TRBD1	-	TRBV14	TRBJ2-7	CASSYTRQGMDEQYF	TGTGCCAGCAGCTACACCAGACAGGGGATGGACGAGCAGTACTTC
-	once	TRBV6-1	TRBJ2-7	CASSGQIEQYF	TGTGCCAGCAGTGGACAGATCGAGCAGTACTTC
TRBD2	-	TRBV7-9	TRBJ2-7	CASSQRGLAGVDEQYF	TGTGCCAGCAGCCAAAGGGGACTAGCGGGAGTTGACGAGCAGTACTTC
TRBD1	-	TRBV5-5	TRBJ2-1	CASSVNRGNEQFF	TGTGCCAGCAGCGTAAACAGGGGTAATGAGCAGTTCTTC
TRBD1	-	TRBV19	TRBJ2-7	CASSPKQGAHYEQYF	TGTGCCAGTAGTCCAAAACAGGGGGCCCATTACGAGCAGTACTTC
-	-	TRBV6-5	TRBJ1-1	CASSKRQDTEAFF	TGTGCCAGCAGCAAAAGACAAGACACTGAAGCTTTCTTT
TRBD1	-	TRBV30	TRBJ1-2	CAWSTTGSGYTF	TGTGCCTGGAGTACGACAGGGAGCGGCTACACCTTC
-	-	TRBV5-1	TRBJ2-7	CASAVELSSYEQYF	TGCGCCAGCGCCGTAGAGCTAAGCTCCTACGAGCAGTACTTC
-	-	TRBV7-2	TRBJ2-5	CASSLVVGRGPETQYF	TGTGCCAGCAGCTTAGTGGTAGGCCGGGGTCCAGAGACCCAGTACTTC
-	-	TRBV15	TRBJ2-7	CATSSRSLHEQYF	TGTGCCACCAGCTCCAGAAGTCTCCACGAGCAGTACTTC
-	-	TRBV4-2	TRBJ1-5	CASSPHRTRGNQPQHF	TGTGCCAGCAGCCCCCATCGGACTAGGGGCAATCAGCCCCAGCATTTT
-	-	TRBV7-9	TRBJ2-6	CASSKLRTLRGAGANVLTF	TGTGCCAGCAGCAAACTGCGAACCCTACGGGGGGCGGGGGCCAACGTCCTGACTTTC
TRBD1	-	TRBV7-9	TRBJ1-4	CASSPPRRGQRDEKLFF	TGTGCCAGCAGCCCCCCGCGTAGGGGACAGAGGGATGAAAAACTGTTTTTT
-	-	TRBV21-1	TRBJ1-4	CASSPDREVGLGEKLFF	TGTGCCAGCAGCCCCGACAGGGAGGTGGGTTTAGGTGAAAAACTGTTTTTT
-	once	TRBV4-2	TRBJ2-5	CASSQEDTETQYF	TGTGCCAGCAGCCAAGAAGACACAGAGACCCAGTACTTC
-	-	TRBV19	TRBJ2-5	CASSGSAGTYTEETQYF	TGTGCCAGTAGTGGTTCGGCCGGGACTTACACGGAGGAGACCCAGTACTTC
TRBD2	-	TRBV4-1	TRBJ2-1	CASSAPGLAEELNEQFF	TGCGCCAGCAGCGCCCCGGGACTAGCAGAAGAACTGAATGAGCAGTTCTTC
-	-	TRBV5-1	TRBJ1-1	CASSLAVENTEAFF	TGCGCCAGCAGCTTGGCAGTTGAGAACACTGAAGCTTTCTTT
TRBD1	-	TRBV5-1	TRBJ1-1	CASSLGDRAESGEAFF	TGCGCCAGCAGCTTGGGGGACAGGGCAGAGAGCGGTGAAGCTTTCTTT
TRBD1	-	TRBV11-2	TRBJ2-1	CASSFRAPGQGYNEQFF	TGTGCCAGCAGCTTCCGGGCACCAGGACAGGGCTACAATGAGCAGTTCTTC
-	-	TRBV4-1	TRBJ1-1	CASSQVNRITEAFF	TGCGCCAGCAGCCAAGTAAACAGAATCACTGAAGCTTTCTTT
-	-	TRBV4-1	TRBJ2-1	CASSQALAKYNEQFF	TGCGCCAGCAGCCAAGCGCTAGCGAAGTACAATGAGCAGTTCTTC
TRBD2	-	TRBV10-2	TRBJ2-5	CASRDSGSHKETQYF	TGCGCCAGCAGGGATAGCGGGAGCCATAAAGAGACCCAGTACTTC
TRBD2	-	TRBV9	TRBJ2-1	CASSSPTSGSIYEQFF	TGTGCCAGCAGCTCACCGACTAGCGGGAGTATCTATGAGCAGTTCTTC
TRBD2	-	TRBV5-6	TRBJ2-1	CASSLAGTSGYNEQFF	TGTGCCAGCAGCCTTGCCGGGACTAGCGGGTACAATGAGCAGTTCTTC
-	-	TRBV6-4	TRBJ2-1	CASSDTAEVSEQFF	TGTGCCAGCAGTGACACGGCGGAAGTGAGTGAGCAGTTCTTC
-	-	TRBV6-5	TRBJ1-1	CASRGHQNTEAFF	TGTGCCAGCAGGGGACACCAGAACACTGAAGCTTTCTTT
TRBD2	-	TRBV6-1	TRBJ2-3	CASSEGGYRTDTQYF	TGTGCCAGCAGTGAGGGGGGGTATCGCACAGATACGCAGTATTTT
-	-	TRBV7-2	TRBJ2-1	CASSLAGEAYNEQFF	TGTGCCAGCAGCTTAGCGGGGGAGGCCTACAATGAGCAGTTCTTC
TRBD1	-	TRBV5-1	TRBJ1-2	CASSYLKGTDYGYTF	TGCGCCAGCAGCTACCTCAAAGGGACAGACTATGGCTACACCTTC